The clone carrying this T cell receptor beta chain was observed a single time. The protocol was immunoSEQ multiplex PCR, while the TCRdb copy is restricted to in-frame clones and leaves out a portion. Of hundreds of thousands of clones listed, over 75% are singletons. The CDR3 spans 16 residues. The germline CDR1 and CDR2 sequences are MGHRA and YSYEKL. The V end lost 1 base, the J end lost 3 bases, and 16 bases lay between the germline ends. The data are from a study of shared T cell receptors in the human thymus. These data were likewise used in another study, on human thymus T cells. That paper adds: In corrective heart surgery, resections were taken, and these provided the thymus tissue. Both thymic and peripheral blood repertoires showed apparently biased V and J usage. What related research reported was that thymic repertoires overlapped highly among unrelated individuals.

V usage is TRBV4-1 and J usage is TRBJ2-7; the D gene is possibly TRBD1 (6 bases). The specimen sequenced was thymocytes. The sequence came from a boy in the first two years of life with a congenital heart defect. CDR3 nucleotides: TGCGCCAGCAGCCAAGTTAAGGGACAATCGGGCTACGAGCAGTACTTC. Translation gives CASSQVKGQSGYEQYF.